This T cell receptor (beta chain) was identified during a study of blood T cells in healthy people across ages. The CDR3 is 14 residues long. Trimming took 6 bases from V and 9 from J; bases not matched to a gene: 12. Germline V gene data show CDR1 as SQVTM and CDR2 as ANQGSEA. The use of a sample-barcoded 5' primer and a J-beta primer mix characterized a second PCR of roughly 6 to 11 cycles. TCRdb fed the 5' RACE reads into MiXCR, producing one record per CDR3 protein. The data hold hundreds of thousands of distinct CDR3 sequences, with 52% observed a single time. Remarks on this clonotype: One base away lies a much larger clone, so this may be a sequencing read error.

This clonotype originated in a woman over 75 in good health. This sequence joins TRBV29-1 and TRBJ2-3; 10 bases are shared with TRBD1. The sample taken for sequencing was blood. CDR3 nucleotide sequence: TGCAGCGTCTCCCACGGGACAGGGGAAGAGACGCAGTATTTT. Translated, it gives CSVSHGTGEETQYF.